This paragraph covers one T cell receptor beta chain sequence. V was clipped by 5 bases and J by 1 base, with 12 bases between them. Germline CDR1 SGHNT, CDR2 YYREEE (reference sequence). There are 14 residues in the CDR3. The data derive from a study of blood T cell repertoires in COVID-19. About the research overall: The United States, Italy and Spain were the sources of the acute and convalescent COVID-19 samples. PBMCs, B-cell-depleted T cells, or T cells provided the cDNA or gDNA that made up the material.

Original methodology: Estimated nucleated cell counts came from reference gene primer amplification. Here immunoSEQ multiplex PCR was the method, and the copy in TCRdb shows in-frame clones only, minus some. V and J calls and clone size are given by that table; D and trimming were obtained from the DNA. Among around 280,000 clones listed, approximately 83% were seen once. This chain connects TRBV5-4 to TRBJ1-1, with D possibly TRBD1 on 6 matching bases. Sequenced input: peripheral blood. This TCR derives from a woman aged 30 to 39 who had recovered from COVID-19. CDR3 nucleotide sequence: TGTGCCAGCAGACACGCGACAGGGAACACTGAAGCTTTCTTT. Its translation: CASRHATGNTEAFF. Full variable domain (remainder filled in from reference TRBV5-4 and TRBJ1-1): ETGVTQSPTHLIKTRGQQVTLRCSSQSGHNTVSWYQQALGQGPQFIFQYYREEENGRGNFPPRFSGLQFPNYSSELNVNALELDDSALYLCASRHATGNTEAFFGQGTRLTVV.